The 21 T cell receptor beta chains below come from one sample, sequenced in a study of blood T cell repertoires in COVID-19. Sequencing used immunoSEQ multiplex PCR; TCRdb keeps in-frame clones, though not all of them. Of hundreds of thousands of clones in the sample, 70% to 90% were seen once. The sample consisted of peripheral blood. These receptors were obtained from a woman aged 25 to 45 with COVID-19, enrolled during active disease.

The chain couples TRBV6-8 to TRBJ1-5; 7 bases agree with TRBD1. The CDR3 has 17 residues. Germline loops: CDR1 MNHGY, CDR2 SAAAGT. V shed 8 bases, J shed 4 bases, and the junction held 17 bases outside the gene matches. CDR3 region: CASREGRPGQRNQPQHF. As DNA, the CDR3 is TGTGCCAGCCGAGAGGGACGACCGGGACAGAGGAATCAGCCCCAGCATTTT.

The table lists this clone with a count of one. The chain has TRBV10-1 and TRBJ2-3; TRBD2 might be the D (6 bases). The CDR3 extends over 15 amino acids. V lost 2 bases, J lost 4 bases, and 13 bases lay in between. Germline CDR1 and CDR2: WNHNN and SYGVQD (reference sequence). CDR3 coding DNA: TGCGCCAGCAGTGAGCGGGAGTATGTCCCAGATACGCAGTATTTT. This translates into CASSEREYVPDTQYF.

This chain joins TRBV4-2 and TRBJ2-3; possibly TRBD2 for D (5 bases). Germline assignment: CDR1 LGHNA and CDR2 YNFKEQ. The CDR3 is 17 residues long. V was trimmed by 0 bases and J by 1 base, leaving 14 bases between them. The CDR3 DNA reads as TGTGCCAGCAGCCAAGAAAAACGGGGATGGGGCACAGATACGCAGTATTTT. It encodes CASSQEKRGWGTDTQYF.

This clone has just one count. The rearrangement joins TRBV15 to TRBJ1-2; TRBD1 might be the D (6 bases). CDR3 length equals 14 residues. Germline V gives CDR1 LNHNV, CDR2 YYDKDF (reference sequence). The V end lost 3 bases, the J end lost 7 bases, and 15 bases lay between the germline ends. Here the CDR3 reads CATSRDRRGVGYTF. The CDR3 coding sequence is TGTGCCACCAGCAGGGACAGAAGAGGGGTTGGCTACACCTTC.

This chain's CDR3 is CSVGLVQSPEKLFF. The CDR3 nucleotides read TGCAGCGTTGGCCTAGTACAAAGCCCCGAAAAACTGTTTTTT. The chain recombines TRBV29-1 with TRBJ1-4; D remains unclear. CDR1 is SQVTM, CDR2 ANQGSEA, per germline. The CDR3 runs to 14 residues. The ends were cut back, 4 bases at V and 8 bases at J, with 17 bases in the middle.

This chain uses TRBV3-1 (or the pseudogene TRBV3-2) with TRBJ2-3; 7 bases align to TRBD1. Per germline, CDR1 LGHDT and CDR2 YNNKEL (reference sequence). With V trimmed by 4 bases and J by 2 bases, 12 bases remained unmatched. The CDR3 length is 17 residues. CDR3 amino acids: CASSPGPTGDYTDTQYF. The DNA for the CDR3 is TGTGCCAGCAGCCCGGGCCCTACAGGGGATTACACAGATACGCAGTATTTT.

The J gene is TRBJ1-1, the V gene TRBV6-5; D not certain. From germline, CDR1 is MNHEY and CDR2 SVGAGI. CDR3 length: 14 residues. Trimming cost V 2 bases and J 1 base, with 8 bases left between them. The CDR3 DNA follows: TGTGCCAGCAGTTACACCAACAGGAACACTGAAGCTTTCTTT. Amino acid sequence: CASSYTNRNTEAFF.

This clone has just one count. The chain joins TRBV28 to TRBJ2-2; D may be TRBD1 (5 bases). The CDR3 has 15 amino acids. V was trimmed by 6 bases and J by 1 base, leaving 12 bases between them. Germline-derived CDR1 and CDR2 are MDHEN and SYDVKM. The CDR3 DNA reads TGTGCCAGCAGCCAGCCCACAGGGAACACCGGGGAGCTGTTTTTT. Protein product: CASSQPTGNTGELFF.

As DNA, the CDR3 is TGTGCCAGCAGCTTAGGCTCGGCAGCGCATGGCTACACCTTC. It codes for CASSLGSAAHGYTF. The chain uses TRBV7-2 and TRBJ1-2; D remains ambiguous. Germline V lookup: CDR1 SGHTA, CDR2 FQGNSA. Trimming pared 1 base from V and 6 bases from J, leaving 12 bases between. CDR3 length equals 14 residues. Full variable domain (rest looked up from reference TRBV7-2 and TRBJ1-2): GAGVSQSPSNKVTEKGKDVELRCDPISGHTALYWYRQSLGQGLEFLIYFQGNSAPDKSGLPSDRFSAERTGGSVSTLTIQRTQQEDSAVYLCASSLGSAAHGYTFGSGTRLTVV.

The CDR3 is CASSLDVRAEAYGYTF. The CDR3 bases are TGTGCCAGCAGCTTAGACGTGAGGGCGGAGGCCTATGGCTACACCTTC. The chain combines TRBV7-9 with TRBJ1-2; no clear D gene. CDR3 size: 16 residues. V lost 1 base, J lost 4 bases, and 16 bases lay in between. Germline V gene lookup returns CDR1 SEHNR and CDR2 FQNEAQ (reference sequence).

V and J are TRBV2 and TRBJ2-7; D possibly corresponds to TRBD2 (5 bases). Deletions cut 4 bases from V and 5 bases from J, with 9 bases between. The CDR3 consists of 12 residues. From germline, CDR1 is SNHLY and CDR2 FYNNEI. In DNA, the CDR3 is TGTGCCAGCAGTGTTGCGGGCCACGAGCAGTACTTC. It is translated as CASSVAGHEQYF.

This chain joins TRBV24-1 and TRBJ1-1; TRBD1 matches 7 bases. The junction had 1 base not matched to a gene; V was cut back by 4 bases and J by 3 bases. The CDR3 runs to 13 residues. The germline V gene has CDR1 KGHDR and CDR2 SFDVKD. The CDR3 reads CATSEQGHTEAFF. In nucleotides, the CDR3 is TGTGCCACCAGTGAACAGGGGCACACTGAAGCTTTCTTT.

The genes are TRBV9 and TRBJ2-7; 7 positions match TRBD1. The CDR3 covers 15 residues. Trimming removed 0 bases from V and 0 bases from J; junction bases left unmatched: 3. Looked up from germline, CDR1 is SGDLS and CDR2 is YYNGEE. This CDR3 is CASSVVGTVSYEQYV. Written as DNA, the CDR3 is TGTGCCAGCAGCGTAGTGGGGACAGTCTCCTACGAGCAGTACGTC.

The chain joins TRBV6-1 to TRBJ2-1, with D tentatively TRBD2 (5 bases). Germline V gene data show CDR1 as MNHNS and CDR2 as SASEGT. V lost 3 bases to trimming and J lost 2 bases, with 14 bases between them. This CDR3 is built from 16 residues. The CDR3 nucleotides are TGTGCCAGCAGTGATACGGATGCCGGGGCCTACAATGAGCAGTTCTTC. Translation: CASSDTDAGAYNEQFF.

The CDR3 spells CASIGLGNQPQHF. CDR3 coding DNA: TGTGCCAGCATCGGTCTTGGCAATCAGCCCCAGCATTTT. V usage is TRBV2 and J usage is TRBJ1-5, with D hard to call. The CDR3 is made up of 13 amino acids. V was shortened by 7 bases and J by 2 bases, with 9 bases between the two germline ends. Germline lookup yields CDR1 SNHLY and CDR2 FYNNEI.

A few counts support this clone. CDR3 nucleotide sequence: TGTGCCAGCAGCTCGACAGGGCAGTCCTACAATGAGCAGTTCTTC. Protein product: CASSSTGQSYNEQFF. The V call is TRBV7-9, the J call TRBJ2-1; 7 positions match TRBD1. V dropped 4 bases and J dropped 1; count of bases not matched to a gene: 4. Germline V CDR1 and CDR2: SEHNR, FQNEAQ (reference sequence). CDR3 length: 15 amino acids.

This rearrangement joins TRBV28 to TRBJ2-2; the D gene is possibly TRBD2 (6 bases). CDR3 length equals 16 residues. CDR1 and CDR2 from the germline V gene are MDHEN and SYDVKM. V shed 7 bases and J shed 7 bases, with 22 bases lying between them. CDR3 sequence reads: CASTLGFGGKGGELFF. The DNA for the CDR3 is TGTGCCAGCACCCTAGGGTTCGGGGGTAAGGGCGGGGAGCTGTTTTTT. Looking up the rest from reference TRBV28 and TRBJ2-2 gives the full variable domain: DVKVTQSSRYLVKRTGEKVFLECVQDMDHENMFWYRQDPGLGLRLIYFSYDVKMKEKGDIPEGYSVSREKKERFSLILESASTNQTSMYLCASTLGFGGKGGELFFGEGSRLTVL.

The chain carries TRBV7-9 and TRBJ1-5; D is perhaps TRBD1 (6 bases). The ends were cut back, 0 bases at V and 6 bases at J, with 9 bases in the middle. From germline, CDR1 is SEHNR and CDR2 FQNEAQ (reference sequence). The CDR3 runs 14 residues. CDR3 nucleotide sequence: TGTGCCAGCAGCTTAGCGGGGGCAGTTCAGCCCCAGCATTTT. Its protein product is CASSLAGAVQPQHF.

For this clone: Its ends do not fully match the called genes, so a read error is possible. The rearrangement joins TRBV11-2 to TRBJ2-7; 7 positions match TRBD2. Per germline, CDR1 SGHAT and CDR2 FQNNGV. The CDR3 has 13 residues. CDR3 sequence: CASSLGGMREQYF. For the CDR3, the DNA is TGTGCTAGCAGCCTCGGGGGGATGAGGGAGCAGTACTTC.

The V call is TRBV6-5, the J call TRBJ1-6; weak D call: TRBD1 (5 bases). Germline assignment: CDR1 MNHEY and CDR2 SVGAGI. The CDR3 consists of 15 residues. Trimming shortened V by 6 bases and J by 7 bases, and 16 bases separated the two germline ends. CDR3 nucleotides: TGTGCCAGCAGGCCCGGGACTGGCCGCAATTCACCCCTCCACTTT. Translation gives CASRPGTGRNSPLHF.

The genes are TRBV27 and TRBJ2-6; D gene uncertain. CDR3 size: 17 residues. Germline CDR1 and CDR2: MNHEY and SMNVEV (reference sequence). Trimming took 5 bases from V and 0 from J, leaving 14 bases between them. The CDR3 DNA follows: TGTGCCAGCAGTGGAGCCCTAGAAATCTCTGGGGCCAACGTCCTGACTTTC. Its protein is CASSGALEISGANVLTF.